A single T cell receptor (beta chain) is shown here with its context. The specificity of this receptor is unknown. The read falls 3 residues short of the CDR3 end, and the missing part is taken from the germline J gene. The immunoSEQ assay used multiplex PCR to amplify TCR beta CDR3 regions from an average of about 1.1 ug of genomic DNA per sample. To correct primer bias, the assay used a complete synthetic TCR repertoire to set an amplification baseline. The amplicons were sequenced on the Illumina platform. The paper's data handling went like this. Sequences were error-corrected by clustering with frequency ratios and a modified nearest-neighbor algorithm, then analyzed in the immunoSEQ Analyzer with IMGT gene definitions. At each rarefaction depth, TCR richness and evenness were averaged over 20 rarefaction repeats, and samples with fewer sequences than the depth were excluded. Wilcoxon rank sum tests with FDR correction were used to compare relative abundances of V, D and J genes between the groups. For the blinded duplicates, the intraclass correlation was 95% to 96% for TCR richness and averaged about 77% across about 67 gene segments. Sourced from immuneACCESS, this table was stored by TCRdb with only in-frame sequences that have V and J called. A share of the clones is absent; for the studies checked, an unresolved V gene accounts for under half, and the remainder has no known explanation. Clone size and the V and J calls come from that table; the DNA yielded D and trimming. In this sample's table one finds around 30,000 clones. The ten largest clones represent about 3.4% of the sample.

Every participant had a single incident cervical HPV16 infection, and prevalent HPV16 infections were excluded. Cervical HPV DNA was detected with MY09/MY11 PCR, and genotyping was done with dot-blot hybridization. Approximately 16 mL of heparinized blood were centrifuged, and the buffy coat was split into aliquots, frozen at -30 degrees C, and then kept at -80 degrees C. QIAGEN kits were used to extract genomic DNA from the buffy coat specimens. These data are taken from a study of T cells in women clearing cervical HPV infection (dated by TCRdb to 2016 to 2019). Describing the broader study: Cases were 25 women with histologically confirmed HPV16-related CIN3 or worse, including a couple of invasive cancers. Blood from cases was collected at the visit where the lesion was first found, while blood from controls was collected once the infection could no longer be detected. Cases were matched to controls by age within five years and by the year the sample was collected. The controls were 25 women whose single incident HPV16 infection cleared within 12 months with no development of precancer or cancer. Cases had a median age of 34 years and controls had a median age of 38, with no significant differences in baseline characteristics. Since HLA typing was available for only a few women, HLA type could not be ruled out as a confounder. For cases, the median interval between lesion detection and blood sampling was around 160 days, with an interquartile range of roughly 90 to 200 days. As quality controls, five blinded duplicates were added to each group, bringing the total to 60 or so samples made up of roughly 50 participants and some ten replicates. This exploratory proof-of-principle case-control study, nested within the Guanacaste HPV Natural History Study in Costa Rica, compared TCR repertoires among women with different cervical HPV16 outcomes. The parent cohort enrolled 10,000 or so women aged 18 or older in Guanacaste, Costa Rica, during about 1993 to 1994 and followed them for roughly seven years.

CDR1 SGHRS and CDR2 YFSETQ were looked up in the germline V gene. The CDR3 measures 15 amino acids from cysteine to phenylalanine. Only the CDR3 bases that were read are kept: 36 of them, in frame from base 1. Relative to germline, V is missing 3 bases and J is missing 5 bases, with 7 bases of the junction outside any gene match. The paper's findings and limits, for the study overall: Cases were distinguished from controls with an estimated AUC of roughly 0.81 by random forest classifiers combining richness and V gene abundances. Lower TRBV6-7 relative abundance was observed in cases than in controls (around 0.1% versus 0.15%; Bonferroni P = 0.0008). The cross-sectional design could not show whether the associations came before the infection or were a result of it, and neither effector/memory subsets nor HPV-specific T cells were isolated. TCR repertoire richness was significantly higher in CIN3+ cases than in controls across sequencing depths, while evenness did not differ. Because the number of T cells in each sample was unknown, differences in richness could reflect differing T-cell content rather than repertoire biology.

The clonotype comes from a woman between 18 and 70 years old with a cervical HPV16 infection that either progressed to CIN3+ or cleared (not recorded which). The sample comprised blood buffy coat. The sequence is built from TRBV5-1 and TRBJ2-5; TRBD2 agrees with 10 junctional bases. The CDR3 region reads CASSSSGGAGETQYF. The CDR3 bases that were read are TGCGCCAGCAGCTCCAGCGGGGGGGCTGGGGAGACC.